What follows are 28 T cell receptor beta chains derived from one specimen sequenced in a study of cytomegalovirus exposure and HLA in healthy donors. PCR primers comprised 60 Vbeta and 13 Jbeta primers. Generated by immunoSEQ multiplex PCR, the TCRdb table keeps only in-frame clones and is missing some. Its clone listing holds tens of thousands of clones. The material sequenced was PBMCs. Receptor source: a woman aged 55-70 years in good health and CMV-seronegative.

The chain joins TRBV28 to TRBJ1-1; TRBD1 matches at 7 bases. J gave up 1 base and V 4 bases, and 6 bases lay outside the gene matches. This CDR3 is built from 15 residues. Germline lookup yields CDR1 MDHEN and CDR2 SYDVKM. CDR3 residues: CASSSETGRNTEAFF. The CDR3 coding sequence is TGTGCCAGCAGTTCAGAGACAGGGCGGAACACTGAAGCTTTCTTT.

This chain connects TRBV6-1 to TRBJ2-1; D unresolved. The V gene lost 2 bases and the J gene lost 6 bases, with 5 bases spanning the gap. Germline values: CDR1 MNHNS, CDR2 SASEGT. This CDR3 is 12 amino acids long. In DNA, the CDR3 is TGTGCCAGCAGTGAACTGCGCAATGAGCAGTTCTTC. Its translation: CASSELRNEQFF.

This sequence joins TRBV28 and TRBJ2-2; D remains ambiguous. The CDR3 is 14 residues long. The germline V and J ends were trimmed by 2 bases and 3 bases, with 7 bases remaining between them. The germline V gene encodes CDR1 MDHEN and CDR2 SYDVKM. The CDR3 DNA reads TGTGCCAGCAGTTTAGGTGGGCACACCGGGGAGCTGTTTTTT. This gives the protein CASSLGGHTGELFF.

The chain has TRBV10-3 and TRBJ2-1; 10 nucleotides match TRBD2. The CDR3 is 16 residues long. The ends lost 2 bases at V and 4 bases at J; junction bases unmatched: 5. Germline CDR1 reads ENHRY; CDR2 reads SYGVKD. CDR3 nucleotides: TGTGCCATCAGTGAGACACTAGCGGGGACTTACAATGAGCAGTTCTTC. This sequence encodes CAISETLAGTYNEQFF.

This chain connects TRBV29-1 to TRBJ2-7; TRBD1 matches 10 bases. Trimming took 7 bases from V and 3 from J; bases not matched to a gene: 9. The CDR3 covers 14 residues. Germline V gives CDR1 SQVTM, CDR2 ANQGSEA. The CDR3 DNA is TGCAGCGCCTCTACGGGACAGGGGCTCTACGAGCAGTACTTC. It yields the protein CSASTGQGLYEQYF.

This sequence joins TRBV18 and TRBJ2-7; D not certain. The V and J ends lost 0 bases and 0 bases respectively, with 3 bases between them. Per germline, CDR1 KGHSH and CDR2 LQKENI. The CDR3 loop spans 13 amino acids. The CDR3 coding sequence is TGTGCCAGCTCACCACCGAGCTCCTACGAGCAGTACTTC. The encoded protein is CASSPPSSYEQYF.

The chain carries TRBV2 and TRBJ2-1; possibly TRBD2 for D (5 bases). The CDR3 is 11 residues long. V was shortened by 6 bases and J by 8 bases, with 8 bases between the two germline ends. Germline V gene lookup returns CDR1 SNHLY and CDR2 FYNNEI. Here the CDR3 reads CASSGGHEQFF. CDR3 coding DNA: TGTGCCAGCAGCGGCGGGCATGAGCAGTTCTTC.

V and J are TRBV10-2 and TRBJ1-1; D remains ambiguous. CDR1 is WSHSY, CDR2 SAAADI, per germline. CDR3 length: 15 amino acids. With 1 base removed from V and 3 bases from J, the gap between germline ends came to 12 bases. The CDR3, as DNA: TGCGCCAGCAGTGAGTTAGGAGGCGGACACACTGAAGCTTTCTTT. Translation: CASSELGGGHTEAFF.

About this clone itself: The junction and the germline gene differ at one end; a read error may be behind it. The CDR3 DNA reads TGTGCCAGTAGTGCCCTGGGACAGGCCGCCTACACAGATGCGCAGTATTTT. This translates into CASSALGQAAYTDAQYF. V gene TRBV19 combines with J gene TRBJ2-3; TRBD1 aligns across 8 bases. From germline, CDR1 is LNHDA and CDR2 SQIVND (reference sequence). This CDR3 has 17 amino acids. The whole variable domain, remainder taken from reference TRBV19 and TRBJ2-3, is DGGITQSPKYLFRKEGQNVTLSCEQNLNHDAMYWYRQDPGQGLRLIYYSQIVNDFQKGDIAEGYSVSREKKESFPLTVTSAQKNPTAFYLCASSALGQAAYTDAQYFGPGTRLTVL.

The V gene is TRBV2, the J gene TRBJ1-5, with 7 bases matching TRBD1. CDR3 length: 15 residues. Germline CDR1 is SNHLY and CDR2 is FYNNEI. With 2 bases clipped from V and 6 bases from J, the junction kept 7 bases outside the gene matches. CDR3 in amino acids: CASSENRGGGQPQHF. CDR3 coding DNA: TGTGCCAGCAGTGAAAACAGGGGTGGGGGTCAGCCCCAGCATTTT.

The chain employs TRBV28 and TRBJ2-7; 7 nucleotides agree with TRBD1. The germline gives CDR1 MDHEN, CDR2 SYDVKM. CDR3 size: 14 residues. V trimming: 5 bases; J trimming: 3 bases; junction bases outside the gene matches: 7. This CDR3 reads CASSPRTGYYEQYF. The CDR3 DNA reads as TGTGCCAGCAGTCCTCGGACAGGATACTACGAGCAGTACTTC. Looking up the rest from reference TRBV28 and TRBJ2-7 gives the full variable domain: DVKVTQSSRYLVKRTGEKVFLECVQDMDHENMFWYRQDPGLGLRLIYFSYDVKMKEKGDIPEGYSVSREKKERFSLILESASTNQTSMYLCASSPRTGYYEQYFGPGTRLTVT.

The rearrangement links TRBV27 to TRBJ2-1, with D perhaps TRBD2 (6 bases). The CDR3 has 15 residues. Germline V gene lookup returns CDR1 MNHEY and CDR2 SMNVEV (reference sequence). The germline V and J ends were trimmed by 3 bases and 4 bases, with 13 bases remaining between them. CDR3 in DNA: TGTGCCAGCAGTTTGGGACTCGAAACATACAATGAGCAGTTCTTC. Its protein product is CASSLGLETYNEQFF.

V and J are TRBV28 and TRBJ2-2; 8 bases are shared with TRBD1. The V and J ends lost 6 bases and 0 bases, in that order; junction bases with no gene match: 6. There are 16 residues in the CDR3. The V gene's germline CDR1 is MDHEN and CDR2 SYDVKM. DNA for the CDR3: TGTGCCAGCAGGTCCTCAGGGGGCGCGAACACCGGGGAGCTGTTTTTT. Protein sequence: CASRSSGGANTGELFF.

V usage is TRBV5-5 and J usage is TRBJ1-4; TRBD1 aligns across 9 bases. The J segment lost 6 bases and the V segment lost 5 bases, leaving 5 bases of the junction unmatched. Germline values: CDR1 SGHKS, CDR2 YYEKEE (reference sequence). The CDR3 consists of 14 residues. The CDR3 nucleotides are TGTGCCAGCAGGCCGGGACAGGGATATGAAAAACTGTTTTTT. It yields the protein CASRPGQGYEKLFF.

The chain uses TRBV28 and TRBJ2-4; 7 nucleotides agree with TRBD1. The V gene end was trimmed by 1 base and the J gene end by 1 base; junction bases not matched to a gene: 7. Germline assignment: CDR1 MDHEN and CDR2 SYDVKM. The CDR3 runs to 17 residues. In DNA form, the CDR3 reads TGTGCCAGCAGTTTATTTTGGACAGGAGTCGCCAAAAACATTCAGTACTTC. Translation gives CASSLFWTGVAKNIQYF.

The chain is built from TRBV2 and TRBJ1-1; D not certain. Germline V gene sequence: CDR1 SNHLY, CDR2 FYNNEI. The CDR3 covers 11 residues. DNA for the CDR3: TGTGCTACCACGGGGTTTACTGAAGCTTTCTTT. Its translation is CATTGFTEAFF.

The rearrangement joins TRBV10-3 to TRBJ2-2; 12 nucleotides agree with TRBD2. Losses at the gene ends were 10 bases for V and 5 bases for J; bases not matched to a gene: 8. Germline CDR1 ENHRY, CDR2 SYGVKD. The CDR3 totals 15 residues. The CDR3 DNA sequence: TGTGCCACCCGACTAGCGGGAGCCGGTACCGGGGAGCTGTTTTTT. Translated, it gives CATRLAGAGTGELFF.

The chain combines TRBV7-9 with TRBJ1-4; no reliable D call. Germline values: CDR1 SEHNR, CDR2 FQNEAQ (reference sequence). Trimming stripped 4 bases from V and 7 bases from J, with 7 bases between. This CDR3 is 12 amino acids long. The CDR3 is CASSSSFEKLFF. CDR3 coding DNA: TGTGCCAGCAGCTCTTCCTTTGAAAAACTGTTTTTT. The whole variable domain, remainder taken from reference TRBV7-9 and TRBJ1-4, is DTGVSQNPRHKITKRGQNVTFRCDPISEHNRLYWYRQTLGQGPEFLTYFQNEAQLEKSRLLSDRFSAERPKGSFSTLEIQRTEQGDSAMYLCASSSSFEKLFFGSGTQLSVL.

The chain uses TRBV27 and TRBJ2-7; 13 positions agree with TRBD2. V gave up 8 bases and J gave up 1 base; unmatched junction bases: 14. Germline V CDR1 and CDR2: MNHEY, SMNVEV (reference sequence). The CDR3 is 18 residues long. CDR3 in DNA: TGTGCCAGCTCCTATCAGGGGGCGACTAGCGGGAGGTCCTACGAGCAGTACTTC. As protein: CASSYQGATSGRSYEQYF.

This chain links TRBV7-2 with TRBJ2-1; 10 positions match TRBD2. CDR3 length equals 15 residues. In germline, CDR1 is SGHTA, CDR2 FQGNSA. The J segment lost 7 bases and the V segment lost 4 bases, leaving 7 bases of the junction unmatched. CDR3 region: CASSWVAGGGNEQFF. Written as DNA, the CDR3 is TGTGCCAGCAGCTGGGTAGCGGGAGGAGGAAATGAGCAGTTCTTC.

The CDR3 spells CASSEGAGLTGELFF. The CDR3 DNA is TGTGCCAGCAGTGAAGGAGCAGGGCTCACCGGGGAGCTGTTTTTT. V and J are TRBV6-1 and TRBJ2-2; tentative D call: TRBD1 (5 bases). V was trimmed by 1 base and J by 4 bases, leaving 10 bases between them. The germline gives CDR1 MNHNS, CDR2 SASEGT. The CDR3 has 15 amino acids.

The chain couples TRBV4-2 to TRBJ1-6; 7 positions agree with TRBD1. V lost 5 bases and J lost 6; bases outside the gene matches: 7. Germline values: CDR1 LGHNA, CDR2 YNFKEQ. The CDR3 sequence is 15 residues long. This chain's CDR3 is CASSETGTSNSPLHF. The CDR3 nucleotides are TGTGCCAGCAGCGAGACAGGGACAAGTAATTCACCCCTCCACTTT.

The CDR3: CASSLSGGGGYTF. CDR3 sequence (DNA): TGTGCCAGCAGTTTATCAGGGGGTGGCGGCTACACCTTC. The V call is TRBV28, the J call TRBJ1-2, with 7 bases fitting TRBD1. Germline CDR1 reads MDHEN; CDR2 reads SYDVKM. After removal of 1 base from V and 8 bases from J, the junction contained 4 bases not matched to a gene. The CDR3 runs to 13 residues.

The J gene is TRBJ2-2, the V gene TRBV28; 10 bases map to TRBD1. The CDR3 extends over 16 amino acids. Germline V gene lookup returns CDR1 MDHEN and CDR2 SYDVKM. J lost 3 bases, V lost 3 bases, and 4 bases had no gene match. The CDR3 spells CASSLGDRGDTGELFF. The DNA of the CDR3 is TGTGCCAGCAGTTTGGGGGACAGGGGAGACACCGGGGAGCTGTTTTTT.

This sequence joins TRBV18 and TRBJ1-6; a weak D match, TRBD1 (5 bases). The CDR3 runs to 13 residues. V shed 2 bases and J shed 16 bases, with 15 bases lying between them. From germline, CDR1 is KGHSH and CDR2 LQKENI. The CDR3 is CASSPDSKGILHF. DNA of the CDR3: TGTGCCAGCTCACCAGATTCTAAGGGGATTCTCCACTTT.

This chain uses TRBV27 with TRBJ1-2; D call uncertain. Germline V gene data show CDR1 as MNHEY and CDR2 as SMNVEV (reference sequence). The CDR3 runs 17 residues. With 1 base removed from V and 4 bases from J, the gap between germline ends came to 19 bases. The CDR3 loop reads CASSLYAGRVASYGYTF. DNA of the CDR3: TGTGCCAGCAGTTTATACGCGGGAAGGGTCGCCTCCTATGGCTACACCTTC.

The J gene is TRBJ2-5, the V gene TRBV28, with 7 bases aligning to TRBD2. Germline values: CDR1 MDHEN, CDR2 SYDVKM. CDR3 length: 15 amino acids. J lost 5 bases, V lost 3 bases, and 9 bases had no gene match. The CDR3 protein is CASSLIPYGRETQYF. CDR3 sequence (DNA): TGTGCCAGCAGTTTGATTCCTTACGGGAGGGAGACCCAGTACTTC.

The V call is TRBV28, the J call TRBJ2-7; D is perhaps TRBD2 (6 bases). With 8 bases removed from V and 0 bases from J, the gap between germline ends came to 8 bases. CDR1 is MDHEN and CDR2 is SYDVKM in the germline V gene. CDR3 length: 12 amino acids. The CDR3 region has the DNA TGTGCCAGCGGGGGGAGCTCCTACGAGCAGTACTTC. This codes for CASGGSSYEQYF.